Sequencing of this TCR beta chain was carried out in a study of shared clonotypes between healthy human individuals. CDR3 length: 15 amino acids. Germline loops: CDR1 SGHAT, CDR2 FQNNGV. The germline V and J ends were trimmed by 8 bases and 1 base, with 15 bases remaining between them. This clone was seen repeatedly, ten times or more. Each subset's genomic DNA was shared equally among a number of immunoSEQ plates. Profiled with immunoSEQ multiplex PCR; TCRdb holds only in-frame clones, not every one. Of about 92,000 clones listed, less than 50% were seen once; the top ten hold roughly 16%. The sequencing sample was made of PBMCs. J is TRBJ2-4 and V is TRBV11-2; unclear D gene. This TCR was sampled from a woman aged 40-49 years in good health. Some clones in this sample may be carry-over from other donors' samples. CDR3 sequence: CASRDRAGAKNIQYF. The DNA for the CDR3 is TGTGCCAGCCGAGACCGGGCAGGTGCCAAAAACATTCAGTACTTC.